A single TCR beta chain is shown here with its context. Its cognate antigen has yet to be identified. No per-base quality is available; no much larger clone lies one base away. These data come from a study of shared clonotypes between healthy human individuals (dated by TCRdb to 2018 to 2020). Broadly, across the study: The cohort included a few men and a couple of women between 18 and 49 years of age. For each donor, CD4 naive and CD4 memory were each given three plates, CD8 naive was given two plates, and CD8 memory was given one plate. The study deeply sequenced blood TCR repertoires of five healthy adults to estimate repertoire size and the extent of clonotype sharing between individuals. Per donor, leukapheresis produced somewhere between about 0.85 and 8.9 billion PBMCs. Different laboratories and diverse techniques were used to prepare libraries and sequence TCR repertoires, to increase sequencing depth and limit assay-specific biases.

Overall results and qualifications from the work: The small number of donors limited the genetic and exposure-history diversity represented. Approximately 4.8% of naive CD4, approximately 3.7% of naive CD8, 2% to 2.5% of memory CD4, and over 0.35% of memory CD8 clonotypes were shared across several donors. Rarefaction of sorted-subset datasets indicated incomplete sequencing despite the large sequencing depth. Larger estimated clonotype richness was generally found for naive subsets than for memory subsets. Higher generation probabilities were observed for clonotypes shared by all four sorted-subset donors than for non-shared clonotypes. Sampling was restricted to blood, and TCR repertoires in tissue are likely to differ from TCR repertoires in blood. Pairwise subsampling led to the expectation that sequencing depth would affect the degree of clonotype sharing among donors.

CDR1 SGHTS and CDR2 YDEGEE are derived from the germline V gene. From cysteine to phenylalanine, the CDR3 is 16 amino acids long. Only CDR3 DNA remains: 48 bases, in frame from the first base. Germline trimming: 4 bases from V, 10 bases from J; junction bases outside gene matches: 19. Healthy HIV-negative adults with no recently reported acute infections or vaccinations were included as donors. Only Caucasian adults living in Nashville, Tennessee, USA were represented among the donors. Magnetic negative selection was used to enrich CD4+ T cells, after which naive cells were positively selected on CD45RA and the negative fraction became the memory subset. Blood was obtained by leukapheresis, after which PBMCs were separated by Ficoll-Histopaque density gradient centrifugation and cryopreserved in liquid nitrogen vapor phase. Purity and quantity of every magnetically sorted T cell population were checked by analytical flow cytometry. Genomic DNA was isolated from each sorted fraction and quantified by UV absorbance on a Nanodrop 2000c.

Using the deep immunoSEQ assay, multiplex PCR amplified TCR CDR3 regions from genomic DNA. Extracted genomic DNA from each cell subset was spread evenly across all wells of several immunoSEQ 96-well plates, with each plate serving as a replicate. Each replicate PCR for sorted subsets received 150 to 250 ng genomic DNA, equal to tens of thousands of T cell genomes. The purified libraries were quantified using a Qubit 3.0 fluorometer, sized with a Bioanalyzer 2100, and then quantified again using the KAPA Library Quantification kit. Each immunoSEQ 96-well plate was sequenced on its own single-read 150-cycle Illumina NextSeq 550 flow cell. As for how the authors treated the data: Because the immunoSEQ output included only junctional sequences and no quality scores, the filtering could not be the same as the filtering used for full-length reads. Sequences were annotated with PyIR, a Python wrapper for IgBLAST v1.9, and V/J genes and CDR3 were assigned using IMGT germline references. Any read was removed if the V/J assignment was weak (E-value above 1e-6), the CDR3 was missing, or the read contained stop codons, out-of-frame junctions, or ambiguous translated residues. V3J clonotypes were defined by identical inferred V gene, J gene, and CDR3 amino acid sequence. The percentage overlap between two repertoires was calculated by dividing the number of shared unique clonotypes by the size of the smaller repertoire. Repertoire richness was assessed with RTK rarefaction, the Chao1 estimator, and Recon v2.1 estimates of unobserved clonotypes. Generation probabilities for all TCRbeta clonotypes obtained by the gDNA method from a few donors were computed using OLGA. The source is immuneACCESS, and TCRdb retained only in-frame sequences with V and J called. Part of the clones is not carried over; for the studies checked, unresolved V genes explain less than half of this, and the remainder is unexplained. V and J calls and clone size follow that table, whereas D and trimming were derived from the DNA. Counted in this sample were about 730,000 clones; around 70% of them appeared once. The ten largest clones capture approximately 2% of the sample.

The receptor's source is a woman aged 25 to 39 in good health. Sample: memory CD4+ T cells sorted from blood. The label giving this sample's cell subset or site can be read as: CD45RA-negative fraction. This chain joins TRBV5-8 to TRBJ1-1; 7 bases in the middle match TRBD1. The CDR3 protein: CASSTGVITGVGRAFF. The nucleotide sequence reads TGTGCCAGCAGCACCGGCGTCATAACAGGGGTTGGGCGAGCTTTCTTT.